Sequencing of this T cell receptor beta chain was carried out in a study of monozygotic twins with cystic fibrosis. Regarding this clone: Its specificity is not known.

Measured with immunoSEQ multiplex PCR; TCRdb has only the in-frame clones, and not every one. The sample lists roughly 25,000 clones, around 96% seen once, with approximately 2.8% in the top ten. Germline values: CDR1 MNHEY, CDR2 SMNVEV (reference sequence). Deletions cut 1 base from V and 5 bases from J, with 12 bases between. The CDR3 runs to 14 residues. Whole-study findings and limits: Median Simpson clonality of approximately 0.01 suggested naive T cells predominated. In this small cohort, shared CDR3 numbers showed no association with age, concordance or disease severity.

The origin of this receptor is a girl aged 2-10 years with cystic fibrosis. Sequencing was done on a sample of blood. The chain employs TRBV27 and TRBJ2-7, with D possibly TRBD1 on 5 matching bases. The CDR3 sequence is CASSLWGRAHEQYF. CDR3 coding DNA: TGTGCCAGCAGTTTATGGGGCAGGGCCCACGAGCAGTACTTC.